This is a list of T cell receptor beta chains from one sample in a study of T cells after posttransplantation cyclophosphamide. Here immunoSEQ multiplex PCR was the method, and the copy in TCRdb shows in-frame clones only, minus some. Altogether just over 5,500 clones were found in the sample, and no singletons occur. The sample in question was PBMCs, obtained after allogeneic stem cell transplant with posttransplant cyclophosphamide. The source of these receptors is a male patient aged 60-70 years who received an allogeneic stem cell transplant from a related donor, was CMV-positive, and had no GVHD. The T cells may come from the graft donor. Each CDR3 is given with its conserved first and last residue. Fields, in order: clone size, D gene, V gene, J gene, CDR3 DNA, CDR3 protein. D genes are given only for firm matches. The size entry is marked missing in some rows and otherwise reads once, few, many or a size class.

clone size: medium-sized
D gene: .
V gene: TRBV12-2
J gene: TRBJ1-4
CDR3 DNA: TGTGCAAGTCGCTTAAATGGTTGGGGGCGGGACAGGAATGAAAAACTGTTTTTT
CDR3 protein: CASRLNGWGRDRNEKLFF

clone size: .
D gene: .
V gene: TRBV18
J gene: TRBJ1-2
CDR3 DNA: TGTGCCAGCTCACCACGGGGGGATACTAACTATGGCTACACCTTC
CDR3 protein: CASSPRGDTNYGYTF

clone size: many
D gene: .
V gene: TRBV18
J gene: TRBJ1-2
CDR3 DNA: TGTGCCAGCTCAGTTAGCCGGGAGTATGGCTACACCTTC
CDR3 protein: CASSVSREYGYTF

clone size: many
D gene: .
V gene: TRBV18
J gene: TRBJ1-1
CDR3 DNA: TGTGCCAGCTCACCACATCCGACAGCGAACACTGAAGCTTTCTTT
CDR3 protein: CASSPHPTANTEAFF

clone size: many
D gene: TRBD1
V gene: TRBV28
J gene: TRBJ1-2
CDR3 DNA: TGTGCCAGCAGACGGACAGGGGGCAAGGGCTACACCTTC
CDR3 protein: CASRRTGGKGYTF

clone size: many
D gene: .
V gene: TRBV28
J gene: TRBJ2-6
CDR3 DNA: TGTGCCAGCAGTTTATCCAGCAGGGCCGGGGCCAACGTCCTGACTTTC
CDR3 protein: CASSLSSRAGANVLTF

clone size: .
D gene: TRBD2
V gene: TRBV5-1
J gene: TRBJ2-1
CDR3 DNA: TGCGCCAGCAGTACGAGACTAGCGGGGGGTTTCTACAATGAGCAGTTCTTC
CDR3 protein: CASSTRLAGGFYNEQFF

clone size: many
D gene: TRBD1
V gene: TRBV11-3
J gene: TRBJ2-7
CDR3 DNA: TGTGCCAGCAGTAAGACAGGGTTCCACGAGCAGTACTTC
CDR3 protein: CASSKTGFHEQYF

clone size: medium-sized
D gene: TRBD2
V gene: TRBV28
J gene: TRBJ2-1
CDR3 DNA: TGTGCCAGCACCTCACCCCTCCCTACCCAGTTTACTAGCGGGGAGGAGAATGAGCAGTTCTTC
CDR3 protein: CASTSPLPTQFTSGEENEQFF

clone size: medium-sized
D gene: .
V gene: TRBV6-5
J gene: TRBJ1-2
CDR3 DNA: TGTGCCAGCAGTTACGTTGCAGGGCTGGACTATGGCTACACCTTC
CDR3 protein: CASSYVAGLDYGYTF

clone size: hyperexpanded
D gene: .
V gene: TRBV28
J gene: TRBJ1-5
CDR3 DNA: TGTGCCAGCCACGACTTTCCCAATCAGCCCCAGCATTTT
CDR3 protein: CASHDFPNQPQHF

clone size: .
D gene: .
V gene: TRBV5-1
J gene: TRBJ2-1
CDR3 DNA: TGCGCCAGCAGCTTGTCCGTGACAGGCTCCTACAATGAGCAGTTCTTC
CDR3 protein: CASSLSVTGSYNEQFF

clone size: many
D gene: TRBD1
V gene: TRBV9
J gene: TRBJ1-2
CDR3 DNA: TGTGCCAGCACCCTATCAACGGGGACAGGGGGTAGAGGCTATGGCTACACCTTC
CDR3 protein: CASTLSTGTGGRGYGYTF

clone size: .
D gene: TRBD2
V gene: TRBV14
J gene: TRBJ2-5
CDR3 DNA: TGTGCCAGCAGCCCCCGGGGGGTGTACCAAGAGACCCAGTACTTC
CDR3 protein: CASSPRGVYQETQYF

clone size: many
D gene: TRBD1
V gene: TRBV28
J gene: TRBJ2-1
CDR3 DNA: TGTGCCAGCAGTATTGGGACAGGGGAAAACAATGAGCAGTTCTTC
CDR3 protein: CASSIGTGENNEQFF

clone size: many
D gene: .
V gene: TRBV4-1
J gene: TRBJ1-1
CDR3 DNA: TGCGCCAGCAGCCAAGTGAGTGGGGCGTCGGAAGCTTTCTTT
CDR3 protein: CASSQVSGASEAFF

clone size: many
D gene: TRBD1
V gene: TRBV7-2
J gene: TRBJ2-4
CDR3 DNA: TGTGCCAGCAGTACCGTTGTGGGACAGCCATCGCCTACCGGCATTCAGTACTTC
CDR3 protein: CASSTVVGQPSPTGIQYF

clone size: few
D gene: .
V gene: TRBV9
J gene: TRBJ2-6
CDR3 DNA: TGTGCCAGCAGTAAGGCGGGCTCTGGGGCCAACGTCCTGACTTTC
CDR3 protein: CASSKAGSGANVLTF

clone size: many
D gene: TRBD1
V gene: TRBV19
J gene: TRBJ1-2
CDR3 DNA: TGTGCCAGTAGTATGGCCAGGGGGCAGAACTATGGCTACACCTTC
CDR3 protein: CASSMARGQNYGYTF

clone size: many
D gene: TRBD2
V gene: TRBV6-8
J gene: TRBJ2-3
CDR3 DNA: TGTGCCAGCAGTTACGCCGGGGGGGCTACAGATACGCAGTATTTT
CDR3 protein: CASSYAGGATDTQYF

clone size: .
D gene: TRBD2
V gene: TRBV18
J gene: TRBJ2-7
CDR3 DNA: TGTGCCAGCTCACCACCATGGGGGAGGGGCCCCTACGAGCAGTACTTC
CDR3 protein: CASSPPWGRGPYEQYF

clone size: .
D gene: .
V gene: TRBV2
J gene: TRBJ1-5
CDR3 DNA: TGTGCCAGCAGGCTCCTTAGAACAGGGAATTCGGGTCAGCCCCAGCATTTT
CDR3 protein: CASRLLRTGNSGQPQHF

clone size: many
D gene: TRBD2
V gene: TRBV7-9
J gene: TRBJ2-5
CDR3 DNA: TGTGCCAGCAGCTCTACTAGCGGGGGGGCTCAGCAAGAGACCCAGTACTTC
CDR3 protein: CASSSTSGGAQQETQYF

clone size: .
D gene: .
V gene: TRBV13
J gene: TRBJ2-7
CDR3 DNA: TGTGCCAGCAGCTTAGTACTAGGCTACGAGCAGTACTTC
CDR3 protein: CASSLVLGYEQYF

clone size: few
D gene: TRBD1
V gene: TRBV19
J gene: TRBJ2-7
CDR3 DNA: TGTGCCAGTAGTACGGGGACAGGTCTCTCCTACGAGCAGTACTTC
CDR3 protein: CASSTGTGLSYEQYF

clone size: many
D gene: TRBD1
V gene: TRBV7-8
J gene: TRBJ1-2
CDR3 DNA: TGTGCCAGCAGCGCAACAGGGGTTGCCTACACCTTC
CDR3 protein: CASSATGVAYTF

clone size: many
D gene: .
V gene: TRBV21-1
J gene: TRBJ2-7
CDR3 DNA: TGTGCCAGCAGTTTTGAGGAGAGCTGCTCCTACGAGCAGTACTTC
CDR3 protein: CASSFEESCSYEQYF

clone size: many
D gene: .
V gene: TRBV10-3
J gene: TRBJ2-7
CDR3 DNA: .
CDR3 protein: CAISVGTGTPNF

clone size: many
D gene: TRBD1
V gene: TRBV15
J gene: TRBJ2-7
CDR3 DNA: TGTGCCACCAGCAGAGATTGGAGACAGGGGGCTGAGGAGCAGTACTTC
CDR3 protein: CATSRDWRQGAEEQYF

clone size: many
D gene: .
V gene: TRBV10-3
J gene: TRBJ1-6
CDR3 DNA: TGTGCCATCAGCGGACAGCCTAATTCACCCCTCCACTTT
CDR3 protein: CAISGQPNSPLHF

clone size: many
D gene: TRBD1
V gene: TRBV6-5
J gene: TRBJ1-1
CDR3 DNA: TGTGCCAGCAGTTACTCGACCAGGGGGCCGCGGGCAGCTTTCTTT
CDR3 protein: CASSYSTRGPRAAFF

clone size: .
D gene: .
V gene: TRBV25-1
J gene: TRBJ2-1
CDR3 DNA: TGTGCCAGCAGTGAGGACACTCCGGAGCAGTTCTTC
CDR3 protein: CASSEDTPEQFF

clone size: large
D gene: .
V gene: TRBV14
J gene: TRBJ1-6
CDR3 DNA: TGTGCCAGCAGCCAATGGCAGTCCTATAATTCACCCCTCCACTTT
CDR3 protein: CASSQWQSYNSPLHF

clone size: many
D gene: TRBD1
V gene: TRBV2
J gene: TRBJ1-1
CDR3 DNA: TGTGCCAGCAGTCAGGGGGCCGGCACTGAAGCTTTCTTT
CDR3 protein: CASSQGAGTEAFF

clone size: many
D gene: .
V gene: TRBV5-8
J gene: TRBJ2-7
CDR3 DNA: TGTGCCAGCAGTACGGACATACGCAGGTACGAGCAGTACTTC
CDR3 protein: CASSTDIRRYEQYF

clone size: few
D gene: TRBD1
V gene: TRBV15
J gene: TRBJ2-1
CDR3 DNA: TGTGCCACCAGCAGAGACCTAAGGGACAGGGGCGGTGGACAGTTCTTC
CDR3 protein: CATSRDLRDRGGGQFF

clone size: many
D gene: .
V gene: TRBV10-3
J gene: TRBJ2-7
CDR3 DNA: TGTGCCATCAGGTCTACTGGGGAGACCTACGAGCAGTACTTC
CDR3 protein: CAIRSTGETYEQYF

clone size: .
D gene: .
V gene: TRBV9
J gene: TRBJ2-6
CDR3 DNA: TGTGCCAGCAGCCCTGTGGGGGGAGGTGGGGCCAACGTCCTGACTTTC
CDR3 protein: CASSPVGGGGANVLTF

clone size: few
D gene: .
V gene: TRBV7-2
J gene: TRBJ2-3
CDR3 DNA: TGTGCCAGCAGCTTAGCGCGGAGAGATACGCAGTATTTT
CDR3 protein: CASSLARRDTQYF

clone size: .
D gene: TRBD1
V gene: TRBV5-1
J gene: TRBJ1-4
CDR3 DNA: TGCGCCAGCATCGGGACAGGTGGCGAAAAACTGTTTTTT
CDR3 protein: CASIGTGGEKLFF

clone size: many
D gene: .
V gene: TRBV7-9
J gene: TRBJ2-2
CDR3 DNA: TGTGCCAGCAGCTTAACAGGGAGTAACACCGGGGAGCTGTTTTTT
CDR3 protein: CASSLTGSNTGELFF

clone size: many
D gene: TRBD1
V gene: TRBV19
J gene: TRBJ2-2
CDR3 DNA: TGTGCCACCTTTGACAGGGGGTACACCGGGGAGCTGTTTTTT
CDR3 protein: CATFDRGYTGELFF

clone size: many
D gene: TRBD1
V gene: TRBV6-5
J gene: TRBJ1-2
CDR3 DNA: TGTGCCAGCAGTTCAGACAGGGGGTCCTATGGCTACACCTTC
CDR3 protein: CASSSDRGSYGYTF

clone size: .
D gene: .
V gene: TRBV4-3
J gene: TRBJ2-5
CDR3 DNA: TGCGCCAGCAGCCGCGCAGGGCTAGTATCTGAGACCCAGTACTTC
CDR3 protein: CASSRAGLVSETQYF

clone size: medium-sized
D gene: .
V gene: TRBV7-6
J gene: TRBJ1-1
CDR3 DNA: TGTGCCAGCAGCTTATTGGCGAACACTGAAGCTTTCTTT
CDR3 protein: CASSLLANTEAFF

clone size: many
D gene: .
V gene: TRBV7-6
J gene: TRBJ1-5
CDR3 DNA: TGTGCCAGCAGCTTAGCGGGAGGAGACAATCAGCCCCAGCATTTT
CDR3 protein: CASSLAGGDNQPQHF